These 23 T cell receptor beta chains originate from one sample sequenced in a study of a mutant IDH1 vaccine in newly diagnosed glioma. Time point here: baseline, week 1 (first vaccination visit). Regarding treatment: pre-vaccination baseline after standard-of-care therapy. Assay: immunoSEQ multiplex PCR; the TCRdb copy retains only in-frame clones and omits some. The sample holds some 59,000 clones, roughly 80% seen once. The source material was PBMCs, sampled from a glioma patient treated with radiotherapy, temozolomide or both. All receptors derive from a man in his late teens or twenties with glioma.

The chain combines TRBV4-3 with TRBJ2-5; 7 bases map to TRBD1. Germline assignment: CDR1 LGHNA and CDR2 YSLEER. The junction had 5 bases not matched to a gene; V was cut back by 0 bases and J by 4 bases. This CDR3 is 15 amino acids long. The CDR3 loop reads CASSQEYRGPETQYF. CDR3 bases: TGCGCCAGCAGCCAAGAGTATAGGGGGCCAGAGACCCAGTACTTC.

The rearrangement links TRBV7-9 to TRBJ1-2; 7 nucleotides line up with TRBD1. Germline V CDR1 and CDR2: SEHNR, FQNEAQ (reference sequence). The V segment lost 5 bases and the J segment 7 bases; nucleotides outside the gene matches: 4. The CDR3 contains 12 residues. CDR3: CASSPGGAGYTF. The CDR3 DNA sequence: TGTGCCAGCAGCCCAGGGGGGGCTGGCTACACCTTC.

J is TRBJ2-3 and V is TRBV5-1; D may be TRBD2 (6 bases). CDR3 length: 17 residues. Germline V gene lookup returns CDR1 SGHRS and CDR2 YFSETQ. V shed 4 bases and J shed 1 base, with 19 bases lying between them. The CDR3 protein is CASSRGSGPGGTDTQYF. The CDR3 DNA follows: TGCGCCAGCAGCCGCGGCAGCGGTCCGGGGGGCACAGATACGCAGTATTTT.

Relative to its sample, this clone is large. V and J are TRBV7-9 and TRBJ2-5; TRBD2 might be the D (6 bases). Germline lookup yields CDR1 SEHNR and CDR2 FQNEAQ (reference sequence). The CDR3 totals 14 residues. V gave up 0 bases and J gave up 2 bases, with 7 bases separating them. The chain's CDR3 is CASSLAAGQETQYF. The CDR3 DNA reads TGTGCCAGCAGCTTAGCGGCGGGGCAAGAGACCCAGTACTTC.

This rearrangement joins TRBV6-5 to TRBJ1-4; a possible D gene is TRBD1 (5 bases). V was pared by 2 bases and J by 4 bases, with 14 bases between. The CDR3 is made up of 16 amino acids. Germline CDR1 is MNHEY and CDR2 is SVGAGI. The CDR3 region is CASSYRSGLINEKLFF. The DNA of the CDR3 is TGTGCCAGCAGTTACCGATCGGGGCTGATTAATGAAAAACTGTTTTTT.

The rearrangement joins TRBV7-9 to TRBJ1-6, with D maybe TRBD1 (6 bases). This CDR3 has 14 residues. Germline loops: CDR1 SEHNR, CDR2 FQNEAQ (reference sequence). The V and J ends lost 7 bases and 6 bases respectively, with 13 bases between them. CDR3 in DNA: TGTGCCAGCAACCTCAAGGGGGGTAATTCACCCCTCCACTTT. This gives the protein CASNLKGGNSPLHF.

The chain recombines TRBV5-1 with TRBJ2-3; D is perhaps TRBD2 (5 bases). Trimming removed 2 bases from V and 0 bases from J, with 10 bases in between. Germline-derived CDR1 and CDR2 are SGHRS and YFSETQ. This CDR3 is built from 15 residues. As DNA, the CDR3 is TGCGCCAGCAGCTTTGGACTCATTAGCACAGATACGCAGTATTTT. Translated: CASSFGLISTDTQYF.

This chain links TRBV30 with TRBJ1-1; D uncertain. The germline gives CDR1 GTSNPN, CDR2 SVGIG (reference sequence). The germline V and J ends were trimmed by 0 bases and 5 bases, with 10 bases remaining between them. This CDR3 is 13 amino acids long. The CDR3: CAWSVTRPTEAFF. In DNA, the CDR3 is TGTGCCTGGAGTGTTACTCGGCCTACTGAAGCTTTCTTT.

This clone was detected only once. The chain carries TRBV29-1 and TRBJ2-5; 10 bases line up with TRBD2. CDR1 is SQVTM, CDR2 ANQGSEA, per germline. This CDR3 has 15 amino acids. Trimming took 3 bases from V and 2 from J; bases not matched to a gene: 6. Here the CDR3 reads CSVDWSGREQETQYF. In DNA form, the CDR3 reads TGCAGCGTTGATTGGAGCGGGAGGGAACAAGAGACCCAGTACTTC.

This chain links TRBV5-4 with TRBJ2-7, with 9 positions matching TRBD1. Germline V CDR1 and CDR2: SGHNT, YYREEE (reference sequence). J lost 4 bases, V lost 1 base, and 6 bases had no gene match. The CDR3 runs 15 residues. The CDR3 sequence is CASSLNPTGGYEQYF. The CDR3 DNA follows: TGTGCCAGCAGCTTGAACCCGACAGGGGGATACGAGCAGTACTTC.

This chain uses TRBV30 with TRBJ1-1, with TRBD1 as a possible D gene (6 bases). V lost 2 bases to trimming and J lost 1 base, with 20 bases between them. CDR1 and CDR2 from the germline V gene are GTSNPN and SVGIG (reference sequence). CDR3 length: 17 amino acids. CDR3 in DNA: TGTGCCTGGAGTCTCCCCAGGGGAAAGGTATGGAACACTGAAGCTTTCTTT. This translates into CAWSLPRGKVWNTEAFF.

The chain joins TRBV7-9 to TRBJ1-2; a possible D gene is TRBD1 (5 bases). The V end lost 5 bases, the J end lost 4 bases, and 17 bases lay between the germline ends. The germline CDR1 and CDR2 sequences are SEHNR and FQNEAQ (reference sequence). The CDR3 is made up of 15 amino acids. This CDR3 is CASSLGGETPYGYTF. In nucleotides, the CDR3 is TGTGCCAGCAGCCTCGGGGGTGAGACACCCTATGGCTACACCTTC.

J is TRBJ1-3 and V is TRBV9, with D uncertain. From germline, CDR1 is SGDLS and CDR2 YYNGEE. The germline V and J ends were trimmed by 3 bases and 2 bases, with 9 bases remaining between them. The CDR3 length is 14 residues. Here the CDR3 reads CASSARNPGNTIYF. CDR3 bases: TGTGCCAGCAGCGCCCGAAACCCTGGAAACACCATATATTTT. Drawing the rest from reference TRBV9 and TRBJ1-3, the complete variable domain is DSGVTQTPKHLITATGQRVTLRCSPRSGDLSVYWYQQSLDQGLQFLIQYYNGEERAKGNILERFSAQQFPDLHSELNLSSLELGDSALYFCASSARNPGNTIYFGEGSWLTVV.

CDR3 amino acids: CASRLAGRSYEQYF. Written as DNA, the CDR3 is TGTGCCAGCAGACTCGCCGGCCGGTCCTACGAGCAGTACTTC. The chain has TRBV13 and TRBJ2-7, with D uncertain. Trimming took off 6 bases at V and 1 base at J, with 13 bases between the two ends. The CDR3 covers 14 residues. From germline, CDR1 is PRHDT and CDR2 FYEKMQ (reference sequence).

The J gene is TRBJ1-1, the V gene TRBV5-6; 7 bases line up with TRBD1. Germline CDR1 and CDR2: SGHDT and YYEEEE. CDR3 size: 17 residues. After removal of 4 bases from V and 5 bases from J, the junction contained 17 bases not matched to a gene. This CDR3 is CASSLDREKFRETEAFF. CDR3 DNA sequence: TGTGCCAGCAGCCTAGACAGGGAGAAGTTCCGGGAGACTGAAGCTTTCTTT.

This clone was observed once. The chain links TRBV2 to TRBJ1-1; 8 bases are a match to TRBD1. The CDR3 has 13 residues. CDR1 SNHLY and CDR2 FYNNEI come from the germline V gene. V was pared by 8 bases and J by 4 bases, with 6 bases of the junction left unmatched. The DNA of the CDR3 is TGTGCCAGCCGCAGGGGGCGAGGCACTGAAGCTTTCTTT. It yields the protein CASRRGRGTEAFF.

CDR3 DNA: TGTGCCAGCAGCCTGAGGGGCCGGAACACTGAAGCTTTCTTT. It specifies CASSLRGRNTEAFF. The rearrangement joins TRBV7-8 to TRBJ1-1; D might be TRBD1 (5 bases). The V gene's germline CDR1 is SGHVS and CDR2 FQNEAQ. The CDR3 spans 14 residues. V lost 5 bases to trimming and J lost 1 base, with 11 bases between them. Drawing the rest from reference TRBV7-8 and TRBJ1-1, the complete variable domain is GAGVSQSPRYKVAKRGQDVALRCDPISGHVSLFWYQQALGQGPEFLTYFQNEAQLDKSGLPSDRFFAERPEGSVSTLKIQRTQQEDSAVYLCASSLRGRNTEAFFGQGTRLTVV.

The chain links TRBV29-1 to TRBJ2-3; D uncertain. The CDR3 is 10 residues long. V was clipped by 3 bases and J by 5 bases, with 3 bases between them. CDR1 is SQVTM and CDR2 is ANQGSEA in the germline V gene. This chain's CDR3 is CSVDIDTQYF. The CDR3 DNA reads TGCAGCGTTGATATAGATACGCAGTATTTT.

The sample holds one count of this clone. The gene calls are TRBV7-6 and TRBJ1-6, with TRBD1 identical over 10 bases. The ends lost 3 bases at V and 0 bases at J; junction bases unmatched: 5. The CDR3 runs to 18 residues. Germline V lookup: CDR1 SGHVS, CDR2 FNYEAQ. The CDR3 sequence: CASSFRDRGSSYNSPLHF. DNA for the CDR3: TGTGCCAGCAGCTTCCGGGACAGGGGAAGCTCCTATAATTCACCCCTCCACTTT.

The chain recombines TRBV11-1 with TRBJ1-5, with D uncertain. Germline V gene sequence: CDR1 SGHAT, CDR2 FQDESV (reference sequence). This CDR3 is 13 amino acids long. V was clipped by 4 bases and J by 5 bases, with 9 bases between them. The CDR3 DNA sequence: TGTGCCAGCAGCTCTAGCTTGGATCAGCCCCAGCATTTT. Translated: CASSSSLDQPQHF.

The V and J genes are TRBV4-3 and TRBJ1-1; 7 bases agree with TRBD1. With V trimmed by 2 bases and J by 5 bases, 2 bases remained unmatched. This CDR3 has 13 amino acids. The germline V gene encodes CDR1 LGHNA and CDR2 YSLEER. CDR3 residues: CASSQTGVTEAFF. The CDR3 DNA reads TGCGCCAGCAGCCAAACAGGGGTTACTGAAGCTTTCTTT.

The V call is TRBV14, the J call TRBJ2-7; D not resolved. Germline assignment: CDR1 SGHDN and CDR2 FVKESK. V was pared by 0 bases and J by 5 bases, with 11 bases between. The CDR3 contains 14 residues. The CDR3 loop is CASSQENFWDEQYF. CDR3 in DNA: TGTGCCAGCAGCCAAGAGAACTTCTGGGACGAGCAGTACTTC.

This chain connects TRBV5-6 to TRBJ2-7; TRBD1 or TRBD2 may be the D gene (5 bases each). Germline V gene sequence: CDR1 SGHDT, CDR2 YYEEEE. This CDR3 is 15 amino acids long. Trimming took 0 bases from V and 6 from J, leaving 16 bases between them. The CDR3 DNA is TGTGCCAGCAGCTTGGTGGGGGTGACTTCGCTCGAGCAGTACTTC. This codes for CASSLVGVTSLEQYF.